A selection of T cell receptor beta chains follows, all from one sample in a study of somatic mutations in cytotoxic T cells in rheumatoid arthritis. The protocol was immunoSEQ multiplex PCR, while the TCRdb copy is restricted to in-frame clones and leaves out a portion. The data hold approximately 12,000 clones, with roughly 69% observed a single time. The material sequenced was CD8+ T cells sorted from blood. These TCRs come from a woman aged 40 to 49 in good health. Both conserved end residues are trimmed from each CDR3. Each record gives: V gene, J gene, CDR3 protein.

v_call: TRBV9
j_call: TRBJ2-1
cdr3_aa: ASSVRGTYNEQF

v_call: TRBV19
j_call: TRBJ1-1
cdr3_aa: ASSGGTGLPNTEAF

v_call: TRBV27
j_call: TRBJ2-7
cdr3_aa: ASSTSLSSYEQY

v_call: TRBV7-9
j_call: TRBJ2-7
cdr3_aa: ASGVALGYEQY

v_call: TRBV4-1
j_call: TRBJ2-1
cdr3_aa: ASSQTPGTGAYNEQF

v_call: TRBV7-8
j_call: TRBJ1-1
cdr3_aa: ASSLGWLIQGSGTEAF

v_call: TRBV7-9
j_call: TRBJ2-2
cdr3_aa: ASSSGQFNTGELF

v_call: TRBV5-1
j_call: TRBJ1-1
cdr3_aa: ASRTGTGGYTEAF

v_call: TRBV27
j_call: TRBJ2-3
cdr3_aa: ASSLGLVSTDTQY

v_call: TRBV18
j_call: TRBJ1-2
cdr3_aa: ASSPTGHDYT

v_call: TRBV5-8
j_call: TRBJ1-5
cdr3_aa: ASSPVQVYSNQPQH

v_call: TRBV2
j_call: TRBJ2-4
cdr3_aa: ASSDELAGVKNIQY

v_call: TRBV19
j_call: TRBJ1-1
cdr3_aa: ASSPGQGRLMNTEAF

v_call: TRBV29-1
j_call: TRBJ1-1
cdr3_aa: SVDGTANTEAF

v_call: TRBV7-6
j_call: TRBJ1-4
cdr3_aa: ARGSATNEKLF

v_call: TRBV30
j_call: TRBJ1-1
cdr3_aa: AWSYGLNTEAF

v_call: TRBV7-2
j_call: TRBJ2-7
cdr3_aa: ASSFTGSYEQY

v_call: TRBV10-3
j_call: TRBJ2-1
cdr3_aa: AISEFDGGLHNEQF

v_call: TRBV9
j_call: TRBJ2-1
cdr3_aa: ASSDRPGEGGSYNEQF

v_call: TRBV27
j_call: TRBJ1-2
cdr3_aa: ASSFGPAYGYT

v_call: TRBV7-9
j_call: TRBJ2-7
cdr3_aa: ASQSDKDYEQY

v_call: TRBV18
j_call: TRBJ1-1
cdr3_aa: ASSRSHTLVSEAF

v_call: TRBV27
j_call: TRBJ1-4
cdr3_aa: ASSLYRDSDEKLF

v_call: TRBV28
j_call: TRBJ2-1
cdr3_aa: ASSIDEGGRYNEQF

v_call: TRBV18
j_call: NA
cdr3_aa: ASSPRPGQGSYEQY

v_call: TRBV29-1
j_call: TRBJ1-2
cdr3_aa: SVEIGTGDGYT

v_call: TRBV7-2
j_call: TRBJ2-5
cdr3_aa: ASSTQRQGLGTQY

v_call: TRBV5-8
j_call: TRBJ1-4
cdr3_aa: ASSLGNRDREKLF

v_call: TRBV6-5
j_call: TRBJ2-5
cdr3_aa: ASNPGTLQETQY

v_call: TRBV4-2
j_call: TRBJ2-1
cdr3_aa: ASSPRDRGLSYNEQF

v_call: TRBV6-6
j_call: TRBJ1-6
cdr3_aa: ASKWDPDPPSNGLH

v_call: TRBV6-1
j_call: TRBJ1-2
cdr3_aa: ASSEGIWGGYGYT

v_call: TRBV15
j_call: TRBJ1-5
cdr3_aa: ATSRDAGVQPQH

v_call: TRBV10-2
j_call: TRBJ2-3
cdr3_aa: ASSEYRTKVSTDTQY

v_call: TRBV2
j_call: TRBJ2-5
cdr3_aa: ASSVSGPLSETQY

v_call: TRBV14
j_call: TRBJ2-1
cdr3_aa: ASSQDSAGVTFGYNEQF

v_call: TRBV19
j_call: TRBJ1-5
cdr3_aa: ASSPRATQASPSNQPQH

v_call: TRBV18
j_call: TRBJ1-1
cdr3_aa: ATQSRDRVNTEAF

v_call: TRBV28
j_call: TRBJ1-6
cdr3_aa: ASHRGSSYNSPLH

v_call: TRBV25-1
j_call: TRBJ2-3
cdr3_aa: ASSDRDRDATDTQY